This T cell receptor beta chain is drawn from a study of T cells in Graves' hyperthyroidism and ophthalmopathy (dated by TCRdb to between 2018 and 2021). Concerning the study at large: Peripheral blood was sampled at the time of initial diagnosis, prior to any treatment. TCR Vbeta CDR3 sequencing of around 130 peripheral blood samples (approximately 44 ophthalmopathy, over 70 hyperthyroidism and around 17 progressor patients) is reported in the paper. In addition, the study compared T-cell repertoires in thyroid tissue and in blood from a handful of Graves' hyperthyroidism patients. Prospective prediction of ophthalmopathy was tested in an independent validation cohort of fewer than 20 hyperthyroidism patients and 17 patients who later progressed to ophthalmopathy. For training and testing, the 100 or so patients in the discovery cohort were randomly divided in a 7:3 ratio. To identify TCR V-J signatures that set the groups apart, the researchers used a discovery cohort of more than 95 patients, made up of about 44 with Graves' ophthalmopathy and around 58 with stable Graves' hyperthyroidism. After sampling, hyperthyroidism patients received methimazole starting at 30 mg daily, and ophthalmopathy patients received high-dose intravenous methylprednisolone. Overall results and qualifications from the work: Most expanded thyroid clonotypes (frequency above 0.001) were also found in blood, which suggests that blood repertoires may mirror thyroid immune responses. Sample size was not statistically predetermined, and blinding of investigators to group allocation was not performed. A model built on a 13 V-J signature distinguished ophthalmopathy from stable hyperthyroidism, reaching around 90% sensitivity and around 81% specificity in cross-validation and 80%/75% in testing. In validation, the model predicted progression to ophthalmopathy with roughly 66% sensitivity and approximately 72% specificity, a median of approximately 6.5 months before onset.

Many counts were recorded for this clonotype. Its specific antigen is unknown. Per-base quality was not reported, and no clone a single base away is much larger than it. Amplification of TCR beta CDR3 regions was carried out from RNA transcripts. For the first round of RT-PCR on the TCR CDR3, the HTBI primer set was used together with the Qiagen OneStep RT-PCR kit. Libraries were constructed in a second round of multiplex PCR, after which size selection and purification were performed. Sequencing of the libraries was done on an Illumina HiSeq2000 using paired-end 100 bp reads. In the paper's pipeline: SOAPnuke was used to process the raw data, with reads discarded if the reads contained adapters or uncalled bases, had a mean Phred below 15, or lacked an exact constant-primer or identifier match. High-quality paired reads were merged with COPE v1.2.5, and unique nucleotide sequences were defined as clonotypes. Clonotypes were aligned to IMGT TRBV, TRBD and TRBJ reference segments using MiTCR v1.1. The analysis included only V-J combinations with a frequency above 0.0001, which together covered 99% to 99.2% of the repertoires. The TCS score was defined as F50 (clonal expansion) divided by E x V (chaos), with BLOSUM62-based TCRdist calculated between CDR3 peptides within each V-J. Welch's t-statistics and random forest reduced 514 V-J features to about 13, which were used in a naive Bayes classifier (R e1071). TCRdb's own reprocessing of the public reads used fastp at Q25 and MiXCR and kept productive beta chains. Rows with a matching CDR3 protein are joined into one entry that keeps the most common DNA and genes. What appears here as the V and J calls and clone size reflects TCRdb's work, not the paper's. This sample holds hundreds of thousands of distinct CDR3 sequences; approximately 13% were observed only once. The top ten clones comprise roughly 5.5% of the sample.

CDR1 and CDR2, per the germline V gene, are SNHLY and FYNNEI. CDR3 length: 13 amino acids, cysteine to phenylalanine. Only the CDR3 DNA stays, 39 bases, in frame from base 1. The V end loses 9 bases and the J end loses 3 bases, and a stretch of 12 bases separates them. Hyperthyroidism patients were newly diagnosed, had a disease duration of under 2 months, and were aged 18 to 65 years. Exclusion was applied to patients with uncontrolled infections, other autoimmune diseases, pregnancy or lactation. Diagnoses were based on clinical symptoms, serum thyroxine and TRAb, thyroid ultrasound and orbital computed tomography. Blood from progressor patients was drawn when they were first diagnosed with hyperthyroidism, before any ophthalmopathy symptoms appeared. Ficoll-Paque density gradient centrifugation was used to isolate PBMCs from approximately 10 ml of fresh peripheral blood. Progressor patients were initially diagnosed with Graves' hyperthyroidism and developed ophthalmopathy during follow-up. Total RNA was extracted with Trizol reagent, and quality was checked on an Agilent 2100 Bioanalyzer.

This sequence originates from a woman aged 25-40 years with Graves' hyperthyroidism that later progressed to Graves' ophthalmopathy. The sequencing input was blood. The rearranged segments are TRBV2 and TRBJ1-5; the best D guess is TRBD1, with 6 bases matching. The CDR3 sequence is CASLRDTNQPQHF. The DNA sequence is given as TGTGCCAGTCTCCGGGACACCAATCAGCCCCAGCATTTT.